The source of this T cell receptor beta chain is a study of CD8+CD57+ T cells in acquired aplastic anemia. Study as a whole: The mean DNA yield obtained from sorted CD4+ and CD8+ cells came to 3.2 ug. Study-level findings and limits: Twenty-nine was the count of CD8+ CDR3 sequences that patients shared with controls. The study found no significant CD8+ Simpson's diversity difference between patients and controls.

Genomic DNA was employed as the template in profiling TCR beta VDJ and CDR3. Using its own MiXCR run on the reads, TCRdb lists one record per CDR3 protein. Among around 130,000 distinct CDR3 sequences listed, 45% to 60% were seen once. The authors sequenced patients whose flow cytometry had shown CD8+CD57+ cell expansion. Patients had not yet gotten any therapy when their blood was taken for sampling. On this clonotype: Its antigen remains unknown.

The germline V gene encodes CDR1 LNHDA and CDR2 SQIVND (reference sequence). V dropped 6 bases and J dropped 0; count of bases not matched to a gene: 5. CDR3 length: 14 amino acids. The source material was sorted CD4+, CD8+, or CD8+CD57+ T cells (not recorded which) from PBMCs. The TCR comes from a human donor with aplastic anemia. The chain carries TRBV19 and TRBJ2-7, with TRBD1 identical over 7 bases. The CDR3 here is CASRPTGSSYEQYF. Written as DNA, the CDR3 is TGTGCCAGTAGACCGACAGGGAGCTCCTACGAGCAGTACTTC. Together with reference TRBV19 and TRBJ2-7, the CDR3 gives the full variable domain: DGGITQSPKYLFRKEGQNVTLSCEQNLNHDAMYWYRQDPGQGLRLIYYSQIVNDFQKGDIAEGYSVSREKKESFPLTVTSAQKNPTAFYLCASRPTGSSYEQYFGPGTRLTVT.